The present entry profiles one T cell receptor (beta chain) with its context. The sample comes from a study of blood T cell repertoires in COVID-19. The Seattle site enrolled patients during active infection and followed them longitudinally. This table comes from immunoSEQ multiplex PCR, and its TCRdb copy is limited to in-frame clones, with some not included. The table includes around 58,000 clones, approximately 85% detected once. Trimming cost V 9 bases and J 4 bases, with 19 bases left between them. The CDR3 sequence is 15 residues long. Looked up from germline, CDR1 is SNHLY and CDR2 is FYNNEI. This clonotype was sampled from a woman aged 60-75 years with COVID-19, enrolled during active disease. Sequencing was performed on peripheral blood. The J gene is TRBJ2-1, the V gene TRBV2; tentative D call: TRBD2 (5 bases). As DNA, the CDR3 is TGTGCCAGTCTCACCGGAATACCGGGGTACAATGAGCAGTTCTTC. Protein sequence: CASLTGIPGYNEQFF.